The T cell receptor (beta chain) under discussion was sequenced for a study of cytomegalovirus exposure and HLA in healthy donors (dated by TCRdb to the late 2010s). As for the study more broadly: An earlier analysis of several hundred of the donors reported 250 to 350 Gb of sequence data and more than 90 million unique TCR beta sequences from approximately 180 million T cells. An earlier analysis of some 500 of the donors applied high-throughput TCR beta sequencing to assess whether each TCR beta V gene segment acted as functional or pseudogenic. In the later analysis, no new phenotypic data were used to find candidate immune exposures; instead, reliance was placed on TCR beta sequences and their occurrence across donors. Every repertoire in the discovery cohort had been generated on one and the same sequencing platform. Along with the roughly 610-subject first cohort, a separate validation cohort of over 90 different subjects was used. The study used immunosequencing to profile the T cell repertoires of approximately 650 subjects and linked those repertoires to cytomegalovirus serostatus. The aim of the study was to test whether cataloging public T cell receptors could identify signatures of past pathogen exposure. Typing coverage varied by locus: roughly 629-640 donors for A, B, C, DRB1 and DQB1; approximately 560 for DQA1; over 600 for DPA1; approximately 450 for DPB1. Several DR-DQ haplotypes were treated as single units for association and clustering because of strong linkage in the cohort. Of the 350 to 450 genotyped donors, roughly 85% fell in the genetic ancestry cluster associated with self-reported Caucasian donors. Alongside the repertoire data, information on donor age, sex, ethnicity and CMV serostatus was compiled. Among some 400 genotyped donors of the cohort, an average of 235,054 unique TCR beta nucleotide sequences were sequenced per donor, 15% to 20% of them non-productive. Roughly 320 gigabases of sequencing data and 70 million to 100 million unique TCR sequences made up an early release that covered around 640 HLA-typed donors. In a later genetic analysis, genome-wide SNP genotypes for about 60% of the 666 donors were used, and that subset was treated as a discovery cohort. A later analysis re-analyzed previously published TCR beta repertoires from 666 donors and added high-resolution HLA genotyping to study TCR occurrence patterns. To predict cytomegalovirus infection status, the study combined high-throughput TCR immunosequencing, statistical association of individual TCRs with disease status, and machine learning. Class I and class II HLA loci were covered by the typing at four-digit resolution. The paper as a whole reports these results and caveats: A cluster of highly shared sequence variants was judged likely to be a technical artifact of the sequencing pipeline. A further reported finding was that TCR beta sequences accurately predicted the HLA-A and HLA-B alleles for most subjects in the first cohort. Some IMGT-functional V segments, including TRBV6-2 and TRBV6-3, could not be distinguished by the 87-base-pair reads and were therefore excluded. A later analysis associated about 18,000 TCR beta sequences with specific HLA alleles at a false discovery rate of 0.05. In a later analysis, several top co-occurrence clusters were reported to appear linked to parvovirus B19, influenza, CMV and Epstein-Barr virus. Strong co-occurrence of HLA alleles, especially DR and DQ, made assigning TCR associations to individual alleles difficult. In vitro tests confirmed that a few of the cytomegalovirus-associated TCR beta chains recognize cytomegalovirus antigens. A later analysis found that most CMV-associated TCR beta chains appeared HLA-restricted, with HLA associations seemingly driven largely by CMV exposure. HLA typing was unavailable for some donors at each locus, so association tests used only the typed subset. Cytomegalovirus status was reported to be diagnosed by the classifier with high specificity and sensitivity in both the original and validation cohorts. In a later genetic analysis, fewer N-insertions in productive TCRs were reported among donors in an Asian-associated ancestry cluster than the roughly 700-donor mean. A later genetic analysis associated a missense DCLRE1C variant with V-gene and J-gene trimming of TCR beta chains, and an independent cohort replicated the association. In an earlier analysis of about 600 of the donors, most TCR beta V segments appeared in productive rearrangements about 87% or about 30% of the time, broadly matching IMGT annotations. Correlated functional status among segregating V segments might reflect linkage disequilibrium, but an unknown experimental factor could not be ruled out. The earlier analysis of almost 600 of the donors excluded over 15 rarely observed V segments, including chromosome 9 orphons, because counts were too low. The study gave a list of about 150 TCR beta chains associated with cytomegalovirus. This cohort had only TCR beta chains sequenced, and the lack of alpha or paired-chain data limited which features could be detected. Presence/absence analyses assumed roughly uniform sequencing depth across donors, an assumption that may not hold. The only immune exposure information available for the cohort was CMV serostatus. Most TCR sequences were observed very rarely across donors, whereas some public TCRs were present in many individuals. A later analysis found that HLA-associated TCR beta chains were more clonally expanded and had lower generation probabilities than equally common non-associated chains. In a later analysis, the rate of TCR association differed among HLA loci, with DRB1 alleles having the most associated TCRs and HLA-C alleles having the fewest. The authors suggested that the approach could potentially be extended to other disease states and immunological phenotypes.

For this clone: Which antigen it targets is not known. No per-base quality is available; no much larger clone lies one base away.

The cohort comprised around 690 healthy bone marrow donors. Cohort members were all nominally healthy when sampled, although unrecorded immune exposures were likely present. The donor was CMV seropositive and belonged to the group of about 290 seropositive cohort members. Each donor provided a peripheral blood sample, and peripheral blood mononuclear cells were used for TCR beta sequencing. The Qiagen DNeasy Blood Extraction Kit was used to extract genomic DNA from the blood cell samples. The germline V gene provides CDR1 SGHDN and CDR2 FVKESK. From the cysteine up to the phenylalanine, the CDR3 has a length of 13 residues. The entry retains the CDR3 DNA only, 39 bases that are in frame from base 1. V is clipped by 5 bases and J by 4 bases, and the sequence between their germline boundaries is 11 bases long. The method was the immunoSEQ multiplex PCR assay. For the multiplex PCR, a mixture combining 60 forward primers for TCR Vbeta segments and 13 reverse primers for TCR Jbeta segments was used. The CDR3 region of rearranged TCR beta genes was amplified from genomic DNA by a multiplex PCR assay. Amplified TCR beta libraries were sequenced as 87-base-pair reads on the Illumina HiSeq System. Per the original workflow: A later analysis counted approximately 76 million unique TCR beta chains across the 650 to 700 repertoires, and some 12 million of these chains were shared by at least two donors. Raw reads were error-corrected and collapsed into unique sequences by a nearest-neighbor algorithm in which closely related sequences were merged to remove PCR and sequencing errors. Alignment of CDR3 sequences to IMGT reference sequences was used to assign V, D and J gene segments. For a sequence to be retained, at least a six-nucleotide match to both a V gene segment and a J gene segment was required. Rearrangements were classified as productive when the CDR3 lacked stop codons and remained in frame with V and J, and all other rearrangements were classified as non-productive. CDR3 was defined by IMGT convention, running from the second conserved V-encoded cysteine to the conserved J-encoded phenylalanine. The earlier analysis of 550 to 650 of the donors excluded any sequence lacking an unambiguous match to a single V gene segment. In an earlier analysis of 450 to 700 of the donors, V segments were called functional above 56.7% productive rearrangements and were called segregating when the between-donor standard deviation exceeded 5%. To diagnose cytomegalovirus status from the catalog of TCR beta chain sequences, a statistical classification framework was built. V and J gene assignment, in a later analysis, came from comparing TCR nucleotide sequences with IMGT/GENE-DB human TR gene sequences. The TCRdist pipeline was used in a later analysis to assign CDR3 sequences and most-parsimonious VDJ recombination scenarios. In a later analysis, each TCR beta chain was defined by its CDR3 amino acid sequence together with its V-gene family, and reads lacking a unique V-gene family were excluded. In a later analysis, nearly 600 highly shared, low-generation-probability nucleotide sequences were removed to address suspected cross-contamination and a sequencing artifact. For each public chain, a later analysis derived a clonal expansion index from normalized ranks of inferred template counts within each repertoire. Generation probabilities in a later analysis came from a VDJ recombination model fitted to out-of-frame rearrangements, and those results were checked against IGoR. In a later analysis, TCR-TCR, TCR-HLA and TCR-CMV co-occurrence was scored with hypergeometric tests, and a repertoire-size bias correction was applied to TCR pairs. In a later analysis, false discovery rates were estimated by permuting HLA or CMV assignments 20 times. In a later analysis, co-occurring TCRs were grouped using DBSCAN, and TCRdist sequence similarity was added for clustering within HLA-allele-positive subsets. Repertoires with fewer than 30,000 or more than 120,000 public chains, plus five repertoires with anomalous nucleotide sharing, were excluded from co-occurrence clustering. Sourced from immuneACCESS, this table was stored by TCRdb with only in-frame sequences that have V and J called. A share of the clones is absent; for the studies checked, an unresolved V gene accounts for under half, and the remainder has no known explanation. The V and J calls and the clone size are those of that table, but D and trimming were determined from the DNA. The sample table shows some 140,000 clones, and about 84% are seen once. 4.5% to 7% of the sample goes to the ten largest clones.

The receptor chain draws on TRBV14 and TRBJ2-5; matching of 6 bases hints at TRBD2 as the D gene. This TCR derives from a woman aged 40 to 49 in good health and CMV-seropositive. Material for sequencing was PBMCs. CDR3 protein: CASSALGGETQYF. The DNA sequence is TGTGCCAGCAGCGCTCTGGGGGGAGAGACCCAGTACTTC. With the portions outside the CDR3 filled from the reference TRBV14 and TRBJ2-5 genes, the complete variable region becomes EAGVTQFPSHSVIEKGQTVTLRCDPISGHDNLYWYRRVMGKEIKFLLHFVKESKQDESGMPNNRFLAERTGGTYSTLKVQPAELEDSGVYFCASSALGGETQYFGPGTRLLVL.